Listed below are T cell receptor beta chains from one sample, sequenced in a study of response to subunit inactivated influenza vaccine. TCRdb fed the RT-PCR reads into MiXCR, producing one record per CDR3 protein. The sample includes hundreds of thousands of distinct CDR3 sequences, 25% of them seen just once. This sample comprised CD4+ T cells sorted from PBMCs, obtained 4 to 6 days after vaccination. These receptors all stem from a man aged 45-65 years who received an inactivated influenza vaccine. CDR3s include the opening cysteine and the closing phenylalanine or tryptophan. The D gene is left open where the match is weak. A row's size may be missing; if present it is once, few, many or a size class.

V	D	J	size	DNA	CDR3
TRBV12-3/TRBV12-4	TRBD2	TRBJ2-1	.	TGTGCCAGCAGTTTGGGACTAGCGGCTGAGCAGTTCTTC	CASSLGLAAEQFF
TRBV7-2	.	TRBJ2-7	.	TGTGCCAGCAGCTTAGGGGGGGCGGGGAGACTCTACGAGCAGTACTTC	CASSLGGAGRLYEQYF
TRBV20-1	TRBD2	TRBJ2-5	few	TGCAGTGCTGGACCTGAGACTAGCGCGCAAGAGACCCAGTACTTC	CSAGPETSAQETQYF
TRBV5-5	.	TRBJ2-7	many	TGTGCCAGCAGCTTGGCCGCAGGAACCTACGAGCAGTACTTC	CASSLAAGTYEQYF
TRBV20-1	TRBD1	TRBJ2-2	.	TGCAGTGCTAGGGGGACAGGAAAAACCGGGGAGCTGTTTTTT	CSARGTGKTGELFF
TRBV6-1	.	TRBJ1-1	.	TGTGCCAGCAGCCCTGTCGACAGGCCGAACACTGAAGCTTTCTTT	CASSPVDRPNTEAFF
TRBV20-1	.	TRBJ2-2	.	TGCAGTGCTAGGGCAATGTCCGGGGACCTGTTTTTT	CSARAMSGDLFF
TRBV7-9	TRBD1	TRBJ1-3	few	TGTGCCAGCAGCCGACAGGGAAATACCATATATTTT	CASSRQGNTIYF
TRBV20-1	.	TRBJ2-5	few	TGCAGTGCTACCGGGACACTAATCCAAGAGACCCAGTACTTC	CSATGTLIQETQYF
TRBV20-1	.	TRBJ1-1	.	TGCAGTCGCCCGGGGTTAGGGCTGAACACTGAAGCTTTCTTT	CSRPGLGLNTEAFF
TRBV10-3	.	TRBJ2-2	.	.	CAIRRGRTPGSCFF
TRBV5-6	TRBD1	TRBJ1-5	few	TGTGCCAGCAGCCGACAGGGAAGCAATCAGCCCCAGCATTTT	CASSRQGSNQPQHF
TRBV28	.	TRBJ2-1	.	TGTGCCAGCAGTGCGACAGGCTTAGGGAATGAGCAGTTCTTC	CASSATGLGNEQFF
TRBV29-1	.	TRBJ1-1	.	TGCAGCGTGGGCGGACAGCTTCTGCTCGGCGCTTTCTTT	CSVGGQLLLGAFF
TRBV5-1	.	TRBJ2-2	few	TGCGCCAGCAGCCCGGCGGGTAACACCGGGGAGCTGTTTTTT	CASSPAGNTGELFF